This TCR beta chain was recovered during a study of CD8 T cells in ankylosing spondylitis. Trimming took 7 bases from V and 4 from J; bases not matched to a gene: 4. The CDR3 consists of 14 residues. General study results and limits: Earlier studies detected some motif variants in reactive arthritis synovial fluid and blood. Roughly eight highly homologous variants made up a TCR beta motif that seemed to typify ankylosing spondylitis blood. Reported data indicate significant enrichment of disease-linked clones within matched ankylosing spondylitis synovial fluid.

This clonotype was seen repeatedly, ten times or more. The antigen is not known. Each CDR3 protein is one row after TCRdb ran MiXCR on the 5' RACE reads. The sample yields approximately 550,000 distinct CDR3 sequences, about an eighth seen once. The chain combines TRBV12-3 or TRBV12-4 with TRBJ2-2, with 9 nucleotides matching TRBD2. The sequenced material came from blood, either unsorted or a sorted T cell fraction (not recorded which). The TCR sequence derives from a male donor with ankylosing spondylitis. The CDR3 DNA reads TGTGCCAGCACACTAGCGGGCCTCACCGGGGAGCTGTTTTTT. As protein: CASTLAGLTGELFF.